This T cell receptor beta chain was sequenced for a study of cytomegalovirus exposure and HLA in healthy donors (dated by TCRdb to between 2016 and 2019). Regarding the study in general: According to an earlier analysis of a few hundred of the donors, 150 million to 200 million T cells yielded roughly 110 million unique TCR beta sequences and roughly 280 Gb of sequence data. Both class I and class II loci were covered by HLA typing, at four-digit resolution. In addition to the first cohort of roughly 670 subjects, a separate validation cohort of some 120 different subjects was used. Four to six DR-DQ haplotypes were handled as single units for association and clustering, since linkage in the cohort was strong. The aim of the study was to test whether cataloging public T cell receptors could identify signatures of past pathogen exposure. High-throughput TCR immunosequencing, statistical association of individual TCRs with disease status, and machine learning were combined to predict cytomegalovirus infection status. Genome-wide SNP genotypes for about 60% of the roughly 700 donors were used in a later genetic analysis, which treated that subset as a discovery cohort. On average, over 200,000 unique TCR beta nucleotide sequences were sequenced per donor among 398 genotyped donors of the cohort, with around 19% of those sequences being non-productive. Using immunosequencing, the study profiled T cell repertoires from 640 or so subjects and related those repertoires to cytomegalovirus serostatus. In the later analysis, no new phenotypic data were used to find candidate immune exposures; instead, reliance was placed on TCR beta sequences and their occurrence across donors. An earlier analysis of several hundred of the donors applied high-throughput TCR beta sequencing to assess whether each TCR beta V gene segment acted as functional or pseudogenic. The genetic ancestry cluster associated with self-reported Caucasian donors included 81% of the roughly 360 genotyped donors. Typing coverage varied by locus: about 620-630 donors for A, B, C, DRB1 and DQB1; 500 to 550 for DQA1; some 610 for DPA1; about 450 for DPB1. To study patterns of TCR occurrence, a later analysis re-analyzed previously published TCR beta repertoires from 500 to 850 donors and added high-resolution HLA genotyping. Approximately 310 gigabases of sequencing data and 70 million to 85 million unique TCR sequences were included in an early release covering roughly 700 HLA-typed donors. All discovery cohort repertoires had been generated using a single sequencing platform. Donor age, sex, ethnicity and CMV serostatus were compiled together with the repertoire data. General findings and caveats noted by the study authors: HLA typing was unavailable for some donors at each locus, so association tests used only the typed subset. A further reported finding was that TCR beta sequences accurately predicted the HLA-A and HLA-B alleles for most subjects in the first cohort. Only TCR beta chains were sequenced in this cohort, and the absence of alpha or paired-chain data limited detectable features. An earlier analysis of approximately 500 of the donors showed that most TCR beta V segments appeared in productive rearrangements either about 90% or about 30% of the time, which broadly matched IMGT annotations. A later analysis found that most CMV-associated TCR beta chains appeared HLA-restricted, with HLA associations seemingly driven largely by CMV exposure. Linkage disequilibrium might explain the correlated functional status among segregating V segments, but an unknown experimental factor could not be excluded. Because counts were too low, under 20 rarely observed V segments, including chromosome 9 orphons, were left out of the earlier analysis of approximately 580 of the donors. A later analysis reported that several top co-occurrence clusters appeared linked to parvovirus B19, influenza, CMV and Epstein-Barr virus. According to a later analysis, TCR association rates differed among HLA loci, with DRB1 alleles showing the most associated TCRs and HLA-C alleles showing the fewest. The presence/absence analyses assumed that sequencing depth was roughly uniform across donors, and that assumption may not be true. Cytomegalovirus status was reported to be diagnosed by the classifier with high specificity and sensitivity in both the original and validation cohorts. A few of the identified cytomegalovirus-associated TCR beta chains were confirmed in vitro to be specific for cytomegalovirus antigens. Immune exposure information for the cohort was limited to CMV serostatus. When HLA alleles, especially DR and DQ, strongly co-occurred, attributing TCR associations to individual alleles was difficult. Specific HLA alleles were associated with roughly 17,000 TCR beta sequences at a false discovery rate of 0.05 in a later analysis. V-gene and J-gene trimming of TCR beta chains was associated with a missense DCLRE1C variant in a later genetic analysis, and the association was replicated in an independent cohort. The study gave a list of 150 to 200 TCR beta chains associated with cytomegalovirus. According to a later genetic analysis, donors in an Asian-associated ancestry cluster had fewer N-insertions in productive TCRs than the approximately 670-donor mean. A cluster of highly shared sequence variants was judged likely to be a technical artifact of the sequencing pipeline. Most TCR sequences were seen in very few donors, while some public TCRs were found in many individuals. The authors suggested that the approach could potentially be extended to other disease states and immunological phenotypes. Compared with equally common non-associated chains, HLA-associated TCR beta chains in a later analysis were more clonally expanded and had lower generation probabilities.

The library was obtained by the immunoSEQ multiplex PCR assay. A mixture of 60 forward primers for TCR Vbeta segments and 13 reverse primers for TCR Jbeta segments was used in the multiplex PCR. The CDR3 region of rearranged TCR beta genes was amplified from genomic DNA with a multiplex PCR assay. Amplified TCR beta libraries were sequenced as 87-base-pair reads on the Illumina HiSeq System. Per the source publication's procedure: Across the 500 to 850 repertoires, a later analysis counted tens of millions of unique TCR beta chains, 9 million to 14 million of which were shared by at least two donors. Raw reads were error-corrected and collapsed into unique sequences by a nearest-neighbor algorithm in which closely related sequences were merged to remove PCR and sequencing errors. To assign V, D and J gene segments, CDR3 sequences were aligned to IMGT reference sequences. Each retained sequence needed at least a six-nucleotide match to both a V gene segment and a J gene segment. A rearrangement was called productive if the CDR3 had no stop codons and remained in frame with V and J, and every other rearrangement was called non-productive. Following IMGT convention, CDR3 was defined as the stretch from the second conserved V-encoded cysteine to the conserved J-encoded phenylalanine. The earlier analysis of roughly 590 of the donors excluded sequences that lacked an unambiguous match to a single V gene segment. In an earlier analysis of approximately 560 of the donors, a V segment was called functional when productive rearrangements were above 56.7%, and segregating when the standard deviation between donors exceeded 5%. To diagnose cytomegalovirus status from the catalog of TCR beta chain sequences, a statistical classification framework was built. In a later analysis, V and J genes were assigned by comparing TCR nucleotide sequences against IMGT/GENE-DB human TR gene sequences. Using the TCRdist pipeline, a later analysis assigned CDR3 sequences along with most-parsimonious VDJ recombination scenarios. In a later analysis, each TCR beta chain was defined by its CDR3 amino acid sequence together with its V-gene family, and reads lacking a unique V-gene family were excluded. To address suspected cross-contamination and a sequencing artifact, a later analysis removed 592 highly shared, low-generation-probability nucleotide sequences. In a later analysis, a clonal expansion index was calculated for each public chain from normalized within-repertoire ranks of inferred template counts. Generation probabilities in a later analysis came from a VDJ recombination model fitted to out-of-frame rearrangements, and those results were checked against IGoR. In a later analysis, hypergeometric tests were used to score TCR-TCR, TCR-HLA and TCR-CMV co-occurrence, with a repertoire-size bias correction applied to TCR pairs. A later analysis estimated false discovery rates by permuting HLA or CMV assignments 20 times. A later analysis grouped co-occurring TCRs with DBSCAN, adding TCRdist sequence similarity when clustering within HLA-allele-positive subsets. Repertoires with fewer than 30,000 or more than 120,000 public chains were left out of co-occurrence clustering, as were a few repertoires with anomalous nucleotide sharing. TCRdb mirrors the immuneACCESS table, restricted to in-frame sequences. Some clones are absent from its copies; in checked studies, under half trace to an unresolved V gene, and the reason for the others is unknown. That table furnishes V, J and clone size, whereas the DNA furnished D and trimming. For this sample the table gives roughly 130,000 clones, of which over 60% were detected only once. The biggest ten clones account for over 1% of the sample.

The cohort consisted of 600 to 750 healthy bone marrow donors. At the time of sampling, every cohort member was nominally healthy, though immune exposures that went unrecorded were likely present. The donor was CMV seropositive and belonged to the group of 250 to 300 seropositive cohort members. Each donor provided a peripheral blood sample, and peripheral blood mononuclear cells were used for TCR beta sequencing. Genomic DNA extraction from the blood cell samples was performed with the Qiagen DNeasy Blood Extraction Kit. For this clone: Its binding antigen is unknown. Within one base of it there is no much larger clone, and no base qualities were kept.

The sample taken for sequencing was PBMCs. This receptor was taken from a male donor in good health and CMV-seropositive.

In nucleotide form, the sequence is TGTGCAAGTCGCCCTCTCCTTGAACTAGCGGGAACCTACGAGCAGTACTTC. The translation is CASRPLLELAGTYEQYF. Recombination connected TRBV12-2 to TRBJ2-7; TRBD2 is taken as the D call from the table, unchecked against the DNA. TRBV12-2 is a known pseudogene. The CDR3 goes from the cysteine to the phenylalanine over 17 residues. Just the 51-base CDR3 DNA is kept, in frame starting at base 1.